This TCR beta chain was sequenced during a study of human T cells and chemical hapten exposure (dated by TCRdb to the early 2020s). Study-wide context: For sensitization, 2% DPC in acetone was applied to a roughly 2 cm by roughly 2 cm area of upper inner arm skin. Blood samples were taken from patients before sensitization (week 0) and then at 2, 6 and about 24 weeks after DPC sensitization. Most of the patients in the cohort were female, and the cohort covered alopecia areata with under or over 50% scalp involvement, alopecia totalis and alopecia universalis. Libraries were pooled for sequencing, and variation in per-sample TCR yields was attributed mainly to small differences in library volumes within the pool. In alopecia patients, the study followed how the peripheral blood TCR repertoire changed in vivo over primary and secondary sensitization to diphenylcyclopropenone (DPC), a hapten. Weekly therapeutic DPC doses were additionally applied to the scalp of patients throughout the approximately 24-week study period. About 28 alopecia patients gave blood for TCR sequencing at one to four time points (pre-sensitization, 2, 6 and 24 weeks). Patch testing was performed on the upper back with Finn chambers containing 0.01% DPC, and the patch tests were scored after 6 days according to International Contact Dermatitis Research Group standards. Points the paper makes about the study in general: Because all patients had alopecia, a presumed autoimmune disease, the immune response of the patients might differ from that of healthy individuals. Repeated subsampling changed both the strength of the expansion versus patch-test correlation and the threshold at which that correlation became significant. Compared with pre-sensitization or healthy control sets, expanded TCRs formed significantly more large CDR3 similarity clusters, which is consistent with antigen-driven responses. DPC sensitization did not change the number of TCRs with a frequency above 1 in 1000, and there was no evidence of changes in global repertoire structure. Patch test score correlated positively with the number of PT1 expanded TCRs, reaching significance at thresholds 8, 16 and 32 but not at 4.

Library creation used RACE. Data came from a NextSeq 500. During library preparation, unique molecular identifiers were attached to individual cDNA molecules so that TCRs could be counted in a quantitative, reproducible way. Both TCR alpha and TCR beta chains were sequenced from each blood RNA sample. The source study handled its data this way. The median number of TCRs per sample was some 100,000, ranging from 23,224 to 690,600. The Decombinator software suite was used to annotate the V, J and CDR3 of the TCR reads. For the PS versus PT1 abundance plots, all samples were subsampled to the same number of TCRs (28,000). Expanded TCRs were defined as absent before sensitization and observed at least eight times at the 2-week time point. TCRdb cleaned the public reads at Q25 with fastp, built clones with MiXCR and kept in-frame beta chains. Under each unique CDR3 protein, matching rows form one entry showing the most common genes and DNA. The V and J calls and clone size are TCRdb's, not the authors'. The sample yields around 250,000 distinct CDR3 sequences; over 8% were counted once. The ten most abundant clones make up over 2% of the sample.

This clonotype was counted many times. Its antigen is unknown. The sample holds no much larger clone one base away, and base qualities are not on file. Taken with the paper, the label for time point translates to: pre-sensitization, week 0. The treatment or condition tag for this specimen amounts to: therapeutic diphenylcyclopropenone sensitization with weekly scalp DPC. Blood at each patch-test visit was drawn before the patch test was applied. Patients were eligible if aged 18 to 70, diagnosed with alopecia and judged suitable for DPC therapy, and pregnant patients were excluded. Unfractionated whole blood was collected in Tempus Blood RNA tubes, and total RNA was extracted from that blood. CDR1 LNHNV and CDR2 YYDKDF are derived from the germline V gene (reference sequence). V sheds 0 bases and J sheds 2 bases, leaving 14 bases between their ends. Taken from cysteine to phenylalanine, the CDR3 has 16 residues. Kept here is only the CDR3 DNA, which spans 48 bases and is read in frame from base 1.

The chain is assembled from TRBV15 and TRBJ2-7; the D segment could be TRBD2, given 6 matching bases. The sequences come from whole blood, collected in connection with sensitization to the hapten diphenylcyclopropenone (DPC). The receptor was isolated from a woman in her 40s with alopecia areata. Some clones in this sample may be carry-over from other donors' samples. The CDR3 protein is CATSRDTEGPPYEQYF. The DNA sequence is TGTGCCACCAGCAGAGATACGGAGGGACCTCCCTACGAGCAGTACTTC.